The 11 T cell receptor beta chains in this list originate from one sample, sequenced in a study of tumor and adjacent non-tumor tissue in lung cancer. No cell sorting was done before RNA was extracted from the tissue. TCRbeta libraries were built with three rounds of nested PCR, modified from ARM-PCR. TCRdb itself ran the multiplex PCR reads through MiXCR, one entry per CDR3 protein. Here the sample spans about 110,000 distinct CDR3 sequences, more than 60% being singletons. Source material: lung tumor tissue. The receptors shown here come from a woman aged 60-75 years with non-small cell lung cancer.

As to this clonotype: It may be a read error: a sequence one base away is much more abundant. The chain has TRBV20-1 and TRBJ1-1; maybe TRBD1 (6 bases). CDR1 DFQATT and CDR2 SNEGSKA come from the germline V gene (reference sequence). This CDR3 has 15 amino acids. The CDR3 nucleotides are TGCAGTGCTAGAACCCAGGCCCGAGGGGACACTGAAGCTTTATTT. Translation gives CSARTQARGDTEALF.

The chain recombines TRBV11-3 with TRBJ2-7, with D maybe TRBD1 (6 bases). Germline V gene sequence: CDR1 SGHNT, CDR2 YENEEA. This CDR3 contains 15 residues. V gave up 8 bases and J gave up 9 bases, with 26 bases separating them. DNA for the CDR3: TGTGCCAGCGGAGGAAGACGAGTAGGGGGTAATGGGCAGTACTTC. Translated: CASGGRRVGGNGQYF.

This clonotype appeared once. At one end the junction does not follow the germline gene, possibly because of a read error. The chain employs TRBV4-3 and TRBJ1-5; perhaps TRBD1 as D (6 bases). The V gene's germline CDR1 is LGHNA and CDR2 YSLEER. The CDR3 is 14 amino acids. The CDR3 region has the DNA TGCGCCAGCAACCAAGGTTTGGGGGGGCAGCCCCAGTATTTC. Residues: CASNQGLGGQPQYF.

Turning to this clonotype: Possible read error: a much larger clone is one base away. The chain's CDR3 is CASMGLAYTDTQYF. Written as DNA, the CDR3 is TGTGCCAGCATGGGACTAGCGTACACAGATACGCAGTATTTT. The V gene is TRBV6-2 or TRBV6-3, the J gene TRBJ2-3, with TRBD2 matching 10 bases. The length of the CDR3 is 14 residues. Germline V lookup: CDR1 MNHEY, CDR2 SVGEGT. V shed 7 bases, J shed 2 bases, and the junction held 3 bases outside the gene matches.

Regarding this clonotype: A clone one base away is much larger, so this may be a read error. The gene calls are TRBV5-5 and TRBJ1-1, with D hard to call. This CDR3 spans 14 amino acids. Trimming shortened V by 0 bases and J by 3 bases, and 9 bases separated the two germline ends. Per germline, CDR1 SGHKS and CDR2 YYEKEE (reference sequence). In DNA form, the CDR3 reads TGTGCCAGCAGCTTGGCGGAGGGAGACACTGAAGCTTTCTTT. Its translation: CASSLAEGDTEAFF. Together with reference TRBV5-5 and TRBJ1-1, the CDR3 gives the full variable domain: DAGVTQSPTHLIKTRGQQVTLRCSPISGHKSVSWYQQVLGQGPQFIFQYYEKEERGRGNFPDRFSARQFPNYSSELNVNALLLGDSALYLCASSLAEGDTEAFFGQGTRLTVV.

This sequence joins TRBV11-2 and TRBJ2-7; TRBD1 matches at 10 bases. CDR1 SGHAT and CDR2 FQNNGV come from the germline V gene. V gave up 8 bases and J gave up 4 bases; unmatched junction bases: 5. The CDR3 has 13 amino acids. This CDR3 is CASLGQGLYEQYF. The DNA of the CDR3 is TGTGCCAGCCTGGGACAGGGGTTATACGAGCAGTACTTC.

This clonotype was seen a few times. The V gene is TRBV30, the J gene TRBJ2-2; 7 bases map to TRBD2. Per germline, CDR1 GTSNPN and CDR2 SVGIG (reference sequence). CDR3 size: 15 residues. The J segment lost 1 base and the V segment lost 3 bases, leaving 5 bases of the junction unmatched. The CDR3: CAWRRKRENTGELFF. The DNA for the CDR3 is TGTGCCTGGAGAAGAAAGCGGGAGAACACCGGGGAGCTGTTTTTT.

This clonotype was counted a few times. CDR3 amino acids: CASDRDRVYSDLTNYGYTF. For the CDR3, the DNA is TGTGCCAGCGATCGAGACAGGGTCTATAGCGACTTAACTAACTATGGCTACACCTTC. The chain links TRBV28 to TRBJ1-2; 7 bases are shared with TRBD1. CDR3 length: 19 amino acids. V shed 8 bases, J shed 0 bases, and the junction held 21 bases outside the gene matches. CDR1 and CDR2 (germline): MDHEN, SYDVKM.

Remarks on this clonotype: This may stem from a read error, because a much larger clone lies one nucleotide away. The CDR3 nucleotides read TGCAGTGCTAGAAATGGAATCGGAGGCTACACCTTC. Translation gives CSARNGIGGYTF. The V gene is TRBV20-1, the J gene TRBJ1-2, with D uncertain. Germline V gene sequence: CDR1 DFQATT, CDR2 SNEGSKA (reference sequence). The CDR3 totals 12 residues. Trimming took off 2 bases at V and 8 bases at J, with 12 bases between the two ends.

Comment on this clonotype: One junction end disagrees with the germline gene, perhaps due to a read error. The rearrangement uses TRBV11-2 and TRBJ2-3; D possibly corresponds to TRBD2 (5 bases). CDR1 is SGHAT, CDR2 FQNNGV, per germline. The CDR3 runs to 15 residues. The CDR3 coding sequence is TGTGTCAACAGCGCCACCGGGATGGCCACAGATATGCAGTATTTT. Residues: CVNSATGMATDMQYF.

As regards this clonotype: Compared with germline, one end of the junction differs, possibly owing to a read error. The J gene is TRBJ1-1, the V gene TRBV7-9, with D perhaps TRBD1 (6 bases). From germline, CDR1 is SEHNR and CDR2 FQNEAQ (reference sequence). The CDR3 runs 15 residues. The chain's CDR3 is CASVPGGGKNTEASF. The CDR3 coding sequence is TGTGCCAGCGTTCCGGGGGGCGGAAAGAACACTGAAGCTTCCTTT.